This is a list of T cell receptor beta chains from one sample in a study of OX40 agonist ivuxolimab in advanced cancers. Data came from immunoSEQ multiplex PCR; TCRdb stores just in-frame clones and leaves some out. The table shows approximately 70,000 clones, with roughly 83% occurring only once. The sample in question was CD4+ or CD8+ T cells sorted from blood, obtained in a trial of the OX40 agonist ivuxolimab. The receptors originated from an adult with an advanced solid tumor such as melanoma, head and neck, liver or kidney cancer. Each CDR3 is given with its conserved first and last residue. A row's size may be missing; if present it is once, few, many or a size class.

j_call clone_size v_call cdr3_aa
TRBJ1-1 . TRBV30 CAWSVQPGTEAFF
TRBJ1-4 . TRBV14 CASSPWDIGSEKLFF
TRBJ1-4 . TRBV7-9 CASSPKMEVAEKLFF
TRBJ2-2 . TRBV11-3 CASSFLGITGELFF
TRBJ2-1 . TRBV19 CASSNSLTSGNYNEQFF
TRBJ2-3 . TRBV30 CAWKVPGPGPGEDTQYF
TRBJ2-2 . TRBV5-1 CASSLGDRVTGELFF
TRBJ2-1 . TRBV6-4 CASSDSFRARDEQFF
TRBJ1-1 . TRBV9 CASSARQDSAEAFF
TRBJ1-2 . TRBV7-9 CASSPDSNYGYTF
TRBJ1-3 . TRBV11-2 CASSSTLSGNTIYF
TRBJ1-4 . TRBV6-5 CASSYLTGRYNEKLFF
TRBJ2-1 . TRBV19 CASSIVGLAGGPVEQFF
TRBJ1-6 . TRBV19 CASAPLTGGDSPLHF
TRBJ2-7 . TRBV18 CASSPPGSPYEQYF
TRBJ1-2 . TRBV15 CATSRGRDRGRRVNYGYTF
TRBJ2-1 few TRBV11-2 CASSLNYGDSYNEQFF
TRBJ1-6 . TRBV6-5 CASARGGGNSPLHF
. . TRBV2 CASNGQGSYEQYF
TRBJ2-3 . TRBV18 CASSPQRLEFDTQYF
TRBJ1-2 . TRBV7-9 CASSSTFYGYTF
TRBJ1-4 . TRBV4-2 CASSQQVPGGSEKLFF
TRBJ1-1 once TRBV7-9 CASREQGHTEAFF
TRBJ1-5 few TRBV19 CASTSGWGNQPQHF
TRBJ2-3 . TRBV7-2 CASSLGVGTTDTQYF
TRBJ2-7 . TRBV6-6 CASSYSRGNEQYF
TRBJ2-7 . TRBV2 CASRGLNYEQYF
TRBJ2-3 . TRBV7-2 CASSLGPYTDTQYF
TRBJ1-4 . TRBV9 CASGTNAGSGEIATNEKLFF
TRBJ2-7 . TRBV15 CATSRDGGPCEQYF
TRBJ2-5 . TRBV7-6 CASSSQTGGIGETQYF
TRBJ2-7 . TRBV6-1 CASSGLGQIYEQYF
TRBJ1-5 . TRBV18 CASSAGQPDGNQPQHF
TRBJ1-2 . TRBV11-1 CASSRQANYGYTF
TRBJ1-4 . TRBV5-4 CASSLNRGATNEKLFF
TRBJ2-4 . TRBV19 CASSPGPPRDIQYF
TRBJ1-5 . TRBV19 CASSILDRGQQPQHF
TRBJ1-1 . TRBV6-6 CASSYAGGRAFF
TRBJ2-5 . TRBV9 CASSEGAEETQYF
TRBJ1-5 . TRBV6-6 CASRQTGDYSNQPQHF
TRBJ2-5 . TRBV11-2 CASSFNFQETQYF
TRBJ1-1 . TRBV4-2 CASSQEGGNTEAFF
TRBJ1-6 once TRBV10-3 CAISETGGSNSPLHF
TRBJ1-2 . TRBV30 CAWRDRGYGYTF
TRBJ1-5 . TRBV10-2 CASTPSQSFPNQPQHF
TRBJ1-3 . TRBV19 CASSFTGLGSGNTIYF
TRBJ1-1 few TRBV9 CASSVDWVTEAFF
TRBJ2-1 . TRBV10-3 CATQGSSYNEQFF
TRBJ2-3 . TRBV27 CASSLYTRSTDTQYF
TRBJ2-7 once TRBV7-3 CASSLGPLDEQYF
TRBJ2-4 once TRBV2 CASSLAKNIQYF
TRBJ1-2 . TRBV7-3 CASSSFGGGYTF
TRBJ2-5 once TRBV6-6 CASSYVTGQETQYF
TRBJ2-2 . TRBV30 CAWHAGGRAGELFF
TRBJ1-1 once TRBV7-3 CATGGASTEAFF
TRBJ1-4 . TRBV6-1 CASNSLDKDEKLFF